Listed below are T cell receptor beta chains from one sample, sequenced in a study of T-cell memory formation after mild COVID-19. MiXCR was run by TCRdb on the 5' RACE reads, yielding one entry per CDR3 protein. This table has roughly 240,000 distinct CDR3 sequences, approximately 15% appearing once. The sequencing input was PBMCs or a T cell subset sorted from them (not recorded which). The origin of the receptors is an adult woman who had mild COVID-19 (a few samples of this study predate the infection). Cell type and time point are not known. Both conserved end residues are part of each CDR3. A D gene is named only where the DNA matches it firmly. The size of a clone is reported for some rows only, either as once, few or many, or as a class for expanded clones.

d_call	v_call	j_call	clone_size	cdr3_aa	cdr3_nt
TRBD1	TRBV7-6	TRBJ2-5	.	CASSFGTGRWEETQYF	TGTGCCAGCAGCTTCGGGACAGGGAGGTGGGAAGAGACCCAGTACTTC
TRBD2	TRBV3-1	TRBJ2-1	many	CASSLLAGGRNEQFF	TGTGCCAGCAGCCTACTAGCGGGGGGGCGGAATGAGCAGTTCTTC
.	TRBV3-1	TRBJ2-2	.	CASSGNTGELFF	TGTGCCAGCAGCGGGAACACCGGGGAGCTGTTTTTT
.	TRBV6-1	TRBJ2-1	.	CASRMTAYNEQFF	TGTGCCAGCAGAATGACAGCCTACAATGAGCAGTTCTTC
.	TRBV9	TRBJ2-5	few	CASSVDSYQETQYF	TGTGCCAGCAGCGTCGACAGTTACCAAGAGACCCAGTACTTC
.	TRBV10-3	TRBJ2-3	.	CAIKGGGSKDTQYF	TGTGCCATCAAAGGAGGGGGTAGCAAGGATACGCAGTATTTT
TRBD2	TRBV5-1	TRBJ2-1	few	CASSPPGLAQYNEQFF	TGCGCCAGCAGCCCCCCGGGACTAGCCCAATACAATGAGCAGTTCTTC
.	TRBV6-2/TRBV6-3	TRBJ2-2	.	CASRPLRARTGLAGELFF	TGTGCCAGCAGACCCTTACGGGCCCGCACGGGGTTGGCCGGGGAGCTGTTTTTT
.	TRBV7-9	TRBJ2-3	many	CASSPPRDRPFFTDTQYF	TGTGCCAGCAGCCCACCGCGCGACAGACCCTTCTTCACAGATACGCAGTATTTT
TRBD1	TRBV6-2/TRBV6-3	TRBJ1-1	.	CASITLTGGPIEAFF	TGTGCCAGCATCACCCTGACAGGGGGACCTATTGAAGCTTTCTTT
.	TRBV15	TRBJ1-1	once	CATSREGGRGTEAFF	TGTGCCACCAGCAGAGAGGGGGGGCGCGGCACTGAAGCTTTCTTT
.	TRBV10-3	TRBJ2-1	.	CAISEETRAQFF	TGTGCCATCAGTGAGGAGACCAGAGCACAGTTCTTC
.	TRBV5-6	TRBJ1-2	few	CASTSEAGTRRGGYTF	TGTGCCAGCACCTCGGAAGCCGGGACAAGGAGAGGGGGCTACACCTTC
TRBD2	TRBV7-2	TRBJ2-3	few	CASSISGRDTQYF	TGTGCCAGCAGCATTAGCGGGAGGGATACGCAGTATTTT
.	TRBV27	TRBJ2-1	many	CASSSSSPGYVEQFF	TGTGCCAGCAGTTCATCATCCCCGGGCTATGTTGAGCAGTTCTTC
TRBD1	TRBV20-1	TRBJ2-7	.	CSAREGQGPYEQYF	TGCAGTGCTAGAGAGGGACAGGGTCCCTACGAGCAGTACTTC
.	TRBV2	TRBJ1-6	few	CASKYGREQNSPLHF	TGTGCCAGCAAATATGGCAGGGAACAAAATTCACCCCTCCACTTT
TRBD1	TRBV24-1	TRBJ1-2	.	CATSDPGTENYGYTF	TGTGCCACCAGTGACCCGGGGACAGAGAACTATGGCTACACCTTC
.	TRBV7-3	TRBJ2-1	.	CASSLLGGYYNEQFF	TGTGCCAGCAGCTTATTGGGGGGATACTACAATGAGCAGTTCTTC
TRBD1	TRBV6-5	TRBJ1-6	few	CASSRTGINSPLHF	TGTGCCAGCAGTCGGACAGGGATAAATTCACCCCTCCACTTT
.	TRBV12-3/TRBV12-4	TRBJ1-4	.	CASSLRGLSEKLFF	TGTGCCAGCAGTCTAAGAGGGTTGAGTGAAAAACTGTTTTTT
TRBD2	TRBV7-2	TRBJ2-1	.	CASSLGWLAGGTEQFF	TGTGCCAGCAGCTTAGGTTGGCTAGCGGGAGGAACTGAGCAGTTCTTC
.	TRBV12-5	TRBJ1-2	few	CASGFQGFYGYTF	TGTGCTAGTGGTTTCCAGGGCTTCTATGGCTACACCTTC
TRBD1	TRBV29-1	TRBJ2-1	few	CSVVTGRSSYNEQFF	TGCAGCGTTGTGACAGGGAGAAGCTCCTACAATGAGCAGTTCTTC
.	TRBV5-1	TRBJ2-3	many	CASSLVLGKGAGDTQYF	TGCGCCAGCAGCTTGGTTTTGGGAAAAGGGGCTGGAGATACGCAGTATTTT
.	TRBV4-1	TRBJ2-3	few	CASSARVPGADTQYF	TGCGCCAGCAGCGCCCGGGTTCCCGGAGCAGATACGCAGTATTTT
.	TRBV24-1	TRBJ1-2	.	CATSDPGAPMIGYTF	TGTGCCACCAGTGATCCAGGGGCCCCTATGATTGGCTACACCTTC
TRBD1	TRBV12-3/TRBV12-4	TRBJ2-7	many	CASRTTGGIHEQYF	TGTGCCAGCAGAACTACAGGGGGCATCCACGAGCAGTACTTC
.	TRBV20-1	TRBJ1-5	.	CSARVGRDQPQHF	TGCAGTGCTAGAGTAGGGAGGGATCAGCCCCAGCATTTT
.	TRBV12-3/TRBV12-4	TRBJ1-4	.	CASSFSRSYNEKLFF	TGTGCCAGCAGTTTCTCACGCAGTTATAATGAAAAACTGTTTTTT
TRBD2	TRBV5-1	TRBJ2-1	few	CASSGLAGGDSYNEQFF	TGCGCCAGCAGCGGGCTAGCGGGGGGCGACTCCTACAATGAGCAGTTCTTC
TRBD1	TRBV5-1	TRBJ1-2	.	CASSFKQGASYGYTF	TGCGCCAGCAGCTTCAAACAGGGGGCGAGCTATGGCTACACCTTC
.	TRBV15	TRBJ2-5	.	CATSRDLGYQETQYF	TGTGCCACCAGCAGAGATTTAGGTTACCAAGAGACCCAGTACTTC
.	TRBV7-9	TRBJ1-3	.	CASSLSDLGVGTIYF	TGTGCCAGCAGCTTATCGGACTTGGGTGTGGGCACCATATATTTT
.	TRBV7-9	TRBJ2-1	few	CASSALNEQFF	TGTGCCAGCAGCGCTCTCAATGAGCAGTTCTTC
.	TRBV3-1	TRBJ2-7	.	CASSQARGRWDHEQYF	TGTGCCAGCAGCCAAGCGAGGGGGAGATGGGACCACGAGCAGTACTTC
.	TRBV4-1	TRBJ2-5	few	CASSQVGTQETQYF	TGCGCCAGCAGCCAAGTAGGGACACAGGAGACCCAGTACTTC
TRBD1	TRBV3-1	TRBJ2-7	few	CASSQGTGIYEQYF	TGTGCCAGCAGCCAAGGGACAGGTATATACGAGCAGTACTTC
TRBD1	TRBV5-1	TRBJ2-1	many	CASSLGVGQGLDEQFF	TGCGCCAGCAGCTTGGGAGTGGGACAGGGGTTGGATGAGCAGTTCTTC
.	TRBV7-9	TRBJ1-1	few	CASSLREGPEAFF	TGTGCCAGCAGCTTACGAGAAGGGCCCGAAGCTTTCTTT
.	TRBV6-6	TRBJ1-3	few	CASSPDRSSGNTIYF	TGTGCCAGCAGTCCGGACAGATCCTCTGGAAACACCATATATTTT
.	TRBV20-1	TRBJ2-7	.	CSALTSDSYEQYF	TGCAGTGCTTTAACATCCGACTCCTACGAGCAGTACTTC
.	TRBV7-8	TRBJ2-3	.	CASSWGLGTDTQYF	TGTGCCAGCAGCTGGGGGTTAGGCACAGATACGCAGTATTTT
.	TRBV23-1	TRBJ2-5	once	CASSQSPTEVETQYF	TGCGCCAGCAGTCAATCGCCGACAGAGGTGGAGACCCAGTACTTC
TRBD2	TRBV7-9	TRBJ2-3	.	CASSSGTSGGTDTQYF	TGTGCCAGCAGCTCCGGGACTAGCGGGGGCACAGATACGCAGTATTTT
.	TRBV18	TRBJ1-2	.	CASSPNTEVGYTF	TGTGCCAGCTCACCGAACACGGAGGTCGGCTACACCTTC